Following are 32 T cell receptor beta chains from one sample sequenced in a study of T cells in Graves' hyperthyroidism and ophthalmopathy. RNA transcripts yielded amplified TCR beta CDR3 regions. TCR CDR3 regions were first amplified by RT-PCR with HTBI primers. TCRdb reanalysed the multiplex PCR reads using MiXCR and keeps one entry per CDR3 protein. This table holds roughly 96,000 distinct CDR3 sequences, about half found once. What was sequenced was blood. Every receptor here comes from a woman in her forties with Graves' hyperthyroidism.

The sample holds many counts of this clonotype. J is TRBJ1-3 and V is TRBV7-3; tentative D call: TRBD1 (6 bases). CDR1 and CDR2 from the germline V gene are SGHTA and FQGTGA. This CDR3 is 13 amino acids long. CDR3 residues: CPTGAGSGNTIYF. The CDR3 nucleotides read TGTCCGACGGGGGCAGGCTCTGGAAACACCATATATTTT.

On this clonotype: A much bigger clone sits one base away, suggesting this may be a read error. The gene calls are TRBV9 and TRBJ2-7; 7 nucleotides align to TRBD2. Germline values: CDR1 SGDLS, CDR2 YYNGEE. The J segment lost 3 bases and the V segment lost 7 bases, leaving 16 bases of the junction unmatched. The CDR3 consists of 16 residues. The CDR3 DNA follows: TGTGCCAGCTCATCAAGGTGGCGGGAGACGTTCTACGAGCAGTACTTC. Residues: CASSSRWRETFYEQYF.

The J gene is TRBJ1-3, the V gene TRBV29-1; TRBD1 might be the D (5 bases). This CDR3 contains 12 residues. Germline V gene lookup returns CDR1 SQVTM and CDR2 ANQGSEA. The CDR3 sequence is CNVEGVGNTIYF. Here the CDR3 DNA reads TGCAACGTCGAAGGGGTTGGAAACACCATATATTTT.

This clonotype has a count of ten or more. This chain links TRBV2 with TRBJ1-4, with TRBD1 as a possible D gene (5 bases). Germline values: CDR1 SNHLY, CDR2 FYNNEI. Trimming shortened V by 6 bases and J by 7 bases, and 15 bases separated the two germline ends. The CDR3 is 14 amino acids. CDR3 region: CASRKTAGVEKLFF. The CDR3 DNA reads TGTGCCAGCAGAAAGACAGCCGGGGTTGAAAAACTGTTTTTT.

In regard to this clonotype: The junction departs from germline at one end; a sequencing error may be responsible. This sequence joins TRBV20-1 and TRBJ2-5, with D perhaps given as TRBD1 or TRBD2 (5 bases each). Looked up from germline, CDR1 is DFQATT and CDR2 is SNEGSKA (reference sequence). CDR3 length: 13 residues. CDR3 residues: CGASEGWGETRYF. CDR3 DNA: TGCGGTGCTAGTGAGGGGTGGGGTGAGACCCGGTACTTC.

The V gene is TRBV6-2 or TRBV6-3, the J gene TRBJ2-5; D is unresolved. The CDR3 totals 13 residues. Germline lookup yields CDR1 MNHEY and CDR2 SVGEGT. The V gene lost 2 bases and the J gene lost 4 bases, with 8 bases spanning the gap. CDR3 coding DNA: TGTGCCAGCAGTTACCCGTCGGGAGAGACCCAGTACTTC. This codes for CASSYPSGETQYF.

The V gene is TRBV5-1, the J gene TRBJ2-5; 8 bases fit TRBD1. Germline CDR1 SGHRS, CDR2 YFSETQ. Trimming cost V 3 bases and J 7 bases; bases outside gene matches: 5. The CDR3 loop spans 13 amino acids. CDR3 protein: CASSSTGTGTQYF. The DNA of the CDR3 is TGCGCCAGCAGCTCCACCGGGACAGGGACCCAGTACTTC.

The gene calls are TRBV25-1 and TRBJ1-2; 8 bases match TRBD1. Per the germline V gene, CDR1 is MGHDK and CDR2 is SYGVNS. The CDR3 is 14 amino acids. Trimming at V came to 6 bases and at J to 1 base, leaving 4 bases not matched to a gene. The CDR3 is CASRAQGVNYGYTF. The CDR3 DNA sequence: TGTGCCAGCAGGGCACAGGGGGTTAACTATGGCTACACCTTC.

Comments on this clonotype: With a much larger clone just one base away, this may be a read error. Without the conserved terminal phenylalanine or tryptophan, this CDR3 likely stems from a read error. J is TRBJ2-7 and V is TRBV5-1; D is possibly TRBD2 (6 bases). Per germline, CDR1 SGHRS and CDR2 YFSETQ. The CDR3 extends over 14 amino acids. The CDR3 region is CASSSDLGGYEQYL. CDR3 DNA: TGTGCCAGCAGCTCAGATTTGGGGGGCTACGAGCAGTACCTC.

This clonotype showed up many times. The rearrangement links TRBV4-3 to TRBJ1-1; TRBD1 agrees at 8 bases. The J segment lost 11 bases and the V segment lost 4 bases, leaving 9 bases of the junction unmatched. Germline V gene lookup returns CDR1 LGHNA and CDR2 YSLEER. The CDR3 spans 13 residues. This CDR3 reads CASSPVQGAFAFF. CDR3 DNA: TGCGCCAGCAGCCCAGTTCAGGGGGCGTTTGCTTTCTTT.

This clonotype was seen a few times. The rearrangement joins TRBV9 to TRBJ2-7, with D possibly matching TRBD2 (5 bases). The CDR3 is 11 residues long. The V end was cut by 3 bases, the J end by 6 bases, with 7 bases between. Germline V CDR1 and CDR2: SGDLS, YYNGEE. The CDR3 spells CASSGTAEQYF. CDR3 coding DNA: TGTGCCAGCAGCGGGACTGCCGAGCAGTACTTC.

About this clonotype itself: It may be a read error: a sequence one base away is much more abundant. The chain links TRBV9 to TRBJ2-3, with 9 bases matching TRBD2. Germline CDR1 reads SGDLS; CDR2 reads YYNGEE. This CDR3 has 16 residues. CDR3: CASSLELAGGRDAQYF. The CDR3 region has the DNA TGTGCCAGCAGCTTGGAACTAGCGGGCGGTAGAGATGCGCAGTATTTT. Variable domain in full (rest from reference TRBV9 and TRBJ2-3): DSGVTQTPKHLITATGQRVTLRCSPRSGDLSVYWYQQSLDQGLQFLIQYYNGEERAKGNILERFSAQQFPDLHSELNLSSLELGDSALYFCASSLELAGGRDAQYFGPGTRLTVL.

The rearrangement joins TRBV5-5 to TRBJ1-3, with a possible D match to TRBD1 (5 bases). Germline V gene lookup returns CDR1 SGHKS and CDR2 YYEKEE (reference sequence). V lost 3 bases, J lost 0 bases, and 16 bases lay in between. This CDR3 contains 17 residues. The CDR3 here is CASSSLDRDFSGNTIYF. The DNA for the CDR3 is TGTGCCAGCAGCTCCTTGGATAGGGACTTCTCTGGAAACACCATATATTTT.

This clonotype appeared many times. This rearrangement joins TRBV7-2 to TRBJ2-7; D is uncertain. Germline V CDR1 and CDR2: SGHTA, FQGNSA. V was cut by 3 bases and J by 4 bases, with 16 bases left in between. The CDR3 extends over 15 amino acids. The DNA for the CDR3 is TGTGCCAGCAGCTTCCGGGTAGGGAATCCTTACGAGCAGTACTTC. Translated: CASSFRVGNPYEQYF.

A note on this clonotype: Being one base from a much bigger clone, this may be a read error. The chain links TRBV20-1 to TRBJ2-5; a possible D gene is TRBD2 (5 bases). The V gene's germline CDR1 is DFQATT and CDR2 SNEGSKA (reference sequence). The CDR3 consists of 15 residues. This CDR3 reads CSAPNGRVQQGTQYF. CDR3 sequence (DNA): TGCAGTGCCCCAAATGGGCGGGTGCAACAAGGGACCCAGTACTTC.

The CDR3 spells CASSTTPGELFF. In nucleotides, the CDR3 is TGTGCCAGCAGCACGACCCCGGGGGAGCTGTTTTTT. The chain links TRBV7-8 to TRBJ2-2, with D hard to call. V was trimmed by 5 bases and J by 8 bases, leaving 9 bases between them. This CDR3 spans 12 amino acids. Germline values: CDR1 SGHVS, CDR2 FQNEAQ.

J is TRBJ2-5 and V is TRBV6-5; a possible D gene is TRBD2 (6 bases). Trimming took off 5 bases at V and 4 bases at J, with 14 bases between the two ends. The CDR3 runs 14 residues. CDR1 and CDR2 from the germline V gene are MNHEY and SVGAGI. The CDR3: CASSEVVGGETQYF. CDR3 in DNA: TGTGCCAGCAGTGAAGTTGTCGGGGGAGAGACCCAGTACTTC.

The chain couples TRBV4-2 to TRBJ2-7, with 10 nucleotides matching TRBD2. Trimming took 0 bases from V and 4 from J; bases not matched to a gene: 3. The CDR3 spans 15 residues. CDR1 and CDR2 from the germline V gene are LGHNA and YNFKEQ. CDR3 bases: TGTGCCAGCAGCCAAGAGGCTAGCGGGAGTTACGAGCAGTACTTC. Translation: CASSQEASGSYEQYF.

This clonotype has more than one count but fewer than ten. The rearrangement uses TRBV11-2 and TRBJ2-5; 9 nucleotides agree with TRBD2. The CDR3 is made up of 13 amino acids. The junction had 3 bases not matched to a gene; V was cut back by 5 bases and J by 5 bases. Germline values: CDR1 SGHAT, CDR2 FQNNGV. CDR3 loop: CASSAGGWETQYF. CDR3 bases: TGTGCCAGCAGCGCGGGGGGGTGGGAGACCCAGTACTTC. Based on the CDR3 plus reference TRBV11-2 and TRBJ2-5, the full variable domain is EAGVAQSPRYKIIEKRQSVAFWCNPISGHATLYWYQQILGQGPKLLIQFQNNGVVDDSQLPKDRFSAERLKGVDSTLKIQPAKLEDSAVYLCASSAGGWETQYFGPGTRLLVL.

This clonotype came up many times. The chain joins TRBV15 to TRBJ2-2, with D hard to call. Germline CDR1 and CDR2: LNHNV and YYDKDF (reference sequence). This CDR3 contains 14 residues. Trimming shortened V by 4 bases and J by 5 bases, and 11 bases separated the two germline ends. The CDR3 loop reads CATSTPRRTGELFF. In DNA, the CDR3 is TGTGCCACCAGCACCCCCCGGCGGACCGGGGAGCTGTTTTTT.

This clonotype appeared a few times. One end of the junction varies from germline; a read error may be responsible. The chain combines TRBV7-2 with TRBJ1-6; D remains unclear. The germline V gene encodes CDR1 SGHTA and CDR2 FQGNSA. The CDR3 runs to 11 residues. CDR3 loop: CVSSPDLTLHF. CDR3 DNA: TGTGTCAGCAGCCCAGACCTCACCCTCCACTTT. Combining the CDR3 with reference TRBV7-2 and TRBJ1-6 gives the whole variable domain GAGVSQSPSNKVTEKGKDVELRCDPISGHTALYWYRQSLGQGLEFLIYFQGNSAPDKSGLPSDRFSAERTGGSVSTLTIQRTQQEDSAVYLCVSSPDLTLHFGNGTRLTVT.

Notes on this clonotype: No conserved phenylalanine or tryptophan is present at the end of the CDR3, so a read error is the likely explanation. The limits of the CDR3 on the DNA are not certain, so only TCRdb's listed CDR3 is given. The chain carries TRBV13 and TRBJ1-3; the table's D call, TRBD1, was not checked against the DNA. In germline, CDR1 is PRHDT, CDR2 FYEKMQ (reference sequence). Counting both end residues, the CDR3 totals 10 amino acids. The CDR3 spells CASSSSGTGG.

The gene calls are TRBV24-1 and TRBJ1-4, with 8 nucleotides matching TRBD1. V lost 3 bases and J lost 6; bases outside the gene matches: 5. The germline V gene has CDR1 KGHDR and CDR2 SFDVKD. CDR3 length: 15 amino acids. CDR3 bases: TGTGCCACCAGTGATCCAAGACAGGGGTATGAAAAACTGTTTTTT. This encodes CATSDPRQGYEKLFF.

Ten or more counts support this clonotype. V gene TRBV9 combines with J gene TRBJ2-2; 8 bases map to TRBD2. The CDR3 is 16 amino acids. Germline assignment: CDR1 SGDLS and CDR2 YYNGEE. The V gene end was trimmed by 2 bases and the J gene end by 4 bases; junction bases not matched to a gene: 7. CDR3 protein: CASSVGLAKPTGELFF. In DNA, the CDR3 is TGTGCCAGCAGCGTTGGACTAGCTAAACCCACCGGGGAGCTGTTTTTT.

The chain carries TRBV6-5 and TRBJ2-2; D is perhaps TRBD2 (6 bases). Trimming removed 7 bases at V and 1 base at J, with 10 bases between. Germline assignment: CDR1 MNHEY and CDR2 SVGAGI. This CDR3 is built from 14 residues. The CDR3 reads CASKPGGNTGELFF. In DNA, the CDR3 is TGTGCCAGCAAACCCGGGGGGAACACCGGGGAGCTGTTTTTT.

The chain links TRBV10-3 to TRBJ1-3, with TRBD1 as a possible D gene (5 bases). CDR1 and CDR2 (germline): ENHRY, SYGVKD. The V gene lost 3 bases and the J gene lost 4 bases, with 16 bases spanning the gap. The CDR3 covers 16 residues. This CDR3 is CAISESGRVEGNTIYF. The CDR3 DNA follows: TGTGCCATCAGTGAATCAGGGAGGGTAGAAGGAAACACCATATATTTT.

The chain is built from TRBV7-7 and TRBJ2-5, with 7 positions matching TRBD1. The germline gives CDR1 SSHAT, CDR2 FNYEAQ (reference sequence). The length of the CDR3 is 16 residues. The V and J ends lost 4 bases and 1 base, in that order; junction bases with no gene match: 9. The CDR3 spells CASSSGARGPQETQYF. Written as DNA, the CDR3 is TGTGCCAGCAGCTCCGGAGCAAGGGGGCCCCAAGAGACCCAGTACTTC.

With respect to this clonotype: The conserved phenylalanine or tryptophan normally closing the CDR3 is absent here, so this likely arose from a read error. It is unclear where the CDR3 begins or ends on the DNA, so no DNA is shown, and the CDR3 is as TCRdb lists it. This chain connects TRBV2 to TRBJ2-2. Germline V CDR1 and CDR2: SNHLY, FYNNEI. With termini counted, the CDR3 has 14 amino acids. The CDR3 loop is CASSETQNTGELSQ.

This clonotype has at least ten counts. This chain connects TRBV20-1 to TRBJ1-2; D not resolved. The germline V gene has CDR1 DFQATT and CDR2 SNEGSKA (reference sequence). This CDR3 is 12 amino acids long. Trimming removed 3 bases at V and 5 bases at J, with 10 bases between. CDR3 protein: CSASPPVYGYTF. In DNA form, the CDR3 reads TGCAGTGCTAGCCCCCCAGTGTATGGCTACACCTTC.

This clonotype was seen many times. The chain joins TRBV20-1 to TRBJ2-3; D perhaps matches TRBD2 (6 bases). CDR3 length: 13 amino acids. V was trimmed by 1 base and J by 2 bases, leaving 7 bases between them. Per germline, CDR1 DFQATT and CDR2 SNEGSKA (reference sequence). CDR3 bases: TGCAGTGCTAGAGCTAGCGACACAGATACGCAGTATTTT. It encodes CSARASDTDTQYF.

This clonotype occurred many times. The V and J genes are TRBV7-2 and TRBJ1-3, with a tentative D call TRBD1 (5 bases). Germline V gene sequence: CDR1 SGHTA, CDR2 FQGNSA. Between the trimmed V and J ends, which lost 7 bases and 4 bases, there was a span of 17 bases. This CDR3 region has 15 residues. CDR3 DNA: TGTGCCAGCACCTTTGGCGGGGGTGGAGGAAACACCATATATTTT. Protein product: CASTFGGGGGNTIYF.

The J gene is TRBJ2-5, the V gene TRBV29-1; 10 bases line up with TRBD1. The V gene's germline CDR1 is SQVTM and CDR2 ANQGSEA. With 6 bases clipped from V and 4 bases from J, the junction kept 2 bases outside the gene matches. This CDR3 has 12 amino acids. Here the CDR3 reads CSVGQGRETQYF. The CDR3 DNA reads as TGCAGCGTGGGACAGGGGCGAGAGACCCAGTACTTC.